These T cell receptor beta chains were read from a single sample in a study of cytomegalovirus exposure and HLA in healthy donors. TCRdb's copy holds only in-frame clones and misses some; the assay was immunoSEQ multiplex PCR. The table shows 150,000 to 200,000 clones, with around three quarters occurring only once. Sequencing input: PBMCs. The origin of the receptors is a woman between 40 and 55 years old in good health and CMV-seronegative. CDR3s include the opening cysteine and the closing phenylalanine or tryptophan. Fields, in order: V gene, clone size, J gene, D gene, CDR3 protein, CDR3 DNA. D genes are given only for firm matches. Size values are once, few and many counts, or a class for expanded clones, and some rows have none.

TRBV2	few	TRBJ1-4	NA	CASSERPIQDNEKLFF	TGTGCCAGCAGTGAGCGGCCGATACAGGATAATGAAAAACTGTTTTTT
TRBV28	NA	TRBJ1-4	NA	CASSRSGEKLFF	TGTGCCAGCAGCCGTTCGGGTGAAAAACTGTTTTTT
TRBV19	NA	TRBJ1-2	NA	CASRSEAPSAGYTF	TGTGCCAGCCGCAGTGAGGCCCCCTCGGCTGGCTACACCTTC
TRBV27	once	TRBJ2-5	TRBD1	CASSLSRDRGSETQYF	TGTGCCAGCAGTTTATCCCGGGACAGGGGTTCAGAGACCCAGTACTTC
TRBV19	NA	TRBJ1-6	NA	CASSADSPLHF	TGTGCCAGTAGTGCAGATTCACCCCTCCACTTT
TRBV29-1	NA	TRBJ2-7	NA	CSARETGFIYEQYF	TGCAGCGCCCGGGAGACAGGGTTCATATACGAGCAGTACTTC
TRBV13	once	TRBJ2-2	NA	CASSPGQNTGELFF	TGTGCCAGCAGCCCGGGACAGAACACCGGGGAGCTGTTTTTT
TRBV28	NA	TRBJ2-1	TRBD2	CASLAGGLAVSYNEQFF	TGTGCCAGTCTAGCGGGGGGACTAGCCGTATCCTACAATGAGCAGTTCTTC
TRBV19	NA	TRBJ1-1	NA	CATTLKANTEAFF	TGTGCCACCACCCTCAAAGCGAACACTGAAGCTTTCTTT
TRBV7-8	NA	TRBJ2-7	TRBD2	CASSWAVRGRGGEQYF	TGTGCCAGCAGCTGGGCGGTTAGAGGCCGGGGGGGCGAGCAGTACTTC
TRBV27	NA	TRBJ1-5	NA	CASHNPWQGSNQPQHF	TGTGCCAGCCACAACCCGTGGCAGGGGAGCAATCAGCCCCAGCATTTT
TRBV5-6	NA	TRBJ2-2	TRBD1	CASSPGQGFVTGELFF	TGTGCCAGCAGCCCTGGACAGGGGTTTGTCACCGGGGAGCTGTTTTTT
TRBV6-5	NA	TRBJ1-4	NA	CASRRGKLFF	TGTGCCAGCCGACGAGGAAAACTGTTTTTT
TRBV6-1	NA	TRBJ2-7	TRBD1	CASSHTGAEQYF	TGTGCCAGCAGCCATACAGGGGCCGAGCAGTACTTC
TRBV5-1	few	TRBJ2-2	NA	CASSLDISNTGELFF	TGCGCCAGCAGCTTGGACATATCGAACACCGGGGAGCTGTTTTTT
TRBV7-2	NA	TRBJ1-1	NA	CASSLGQERQAFF	TGTGCCAGCAGCTTAGGTCAGGAACGCCAAGCTTTCTTT
TRBV18	once	TRBJ2-5	NA	CASSLAEETQYF	TGTGCCAGCTCACTGGCAGAAGAGACCCAGTACTTC
TRBV9	NA	TRBJ1-2	TRBD1	CASSGGTATTNYGYTF	TGTGCCAGCAGCGGGGGGACAGCTACTACTAACTATGGCTACACCTTC
TRBV7-6	NA	TRBJ2-3	TRBD2	CASSQRLAGPTSTDTQYF	TGTGCCAGCAGCCAAAGACTAGCGGGGCCCACTAGCACAGATACGCAGTATTTT
TRBV28	NA	TRBJ2-1	NA	CASRRTGRDEQFF	TGTGCCAGCAGGCGTACAGGGCGCGATGAGCAGTTCTTC
TRBV29-1	NA	TRBJ2-7	TRBD1	CSVGGGTGDYEQYF	TGCAGCGTTGGAGGGGGGACAGGGGACTACGAGCAGTACTTC
TRBV15	NA	TRBJ1-5	NA	CATSRAQSSNQPQHF	TGTGCCACCAGCAGAGCACAGAGTAGCAATCAGCCCCAGCATTTT
TRBV5-1	once	TRBJ1-1	TRBD1	CASSLGQQNTEAFF	TGCGCCAGCAGCCTGGGACAGCAGAACACTGAAGCTTTCTTT
TRBV5-1	NA	TRBJ2-3	TRBD2	CASSLGLAENTDTQYF	TGCGCCAGCAGCCTAGGACTAGCGGAGAACACAGATACGCAGTATTTT
TRBV5-1	NA	TRBJ2-1	NA	CASSLLGGRDEQFF	TGCGCCAGCAGCTTGTTAGGGGGTCGGGATGAGCAGTTCTTC
TRBV2	NA	TRBJ1-4	NA	CASRGGPNEKLFF	TGTGCCAGCAGGGGAGGGCCAAATGAAAAACTGTTTTTT
TRBV5-1	NA	TRBJ1-1	NA	CASSKTGPGRGTEAFF	TGCGCCAGCAGCAAGACAGGCCCTGGTAGGGGTACTGAAGCTTTCTTT
TRBV5-8	NA	TRBJ2-7	TRBD1	CASSLAQGVEQYF	TGTGCCAGCAGCTTGGCTCAGGGGGTAGAGCAGTACTTC
TRBV6-6	NA	TRBJ2-3	TRBD2	CAGSSGGGPTDTQYF	TGTGCCGGGAGTAGCGGGGGGGGCCCAACAGATACGCAGTATTTT
TRBV6-1	NA	TRBJ1-5	NA	CASSEDRGNQPQHF	TGTGCCAGCAGTGAAGACAGGGGCAATCAGCCCCAGCATTTT
TRBV30	few	TRBJ1-2	NA	CAWSVRQGIDGYTF	TGTGCCTGGAGTGTAAGGCAGGGGATCGATGGCTACACCTTC
TRBV5-1	once	TRBJ2-7	TRBD2	CASSLRTSVGDEQYF	TGCGCCAGCAGCTTGAGGACTAGTGTTGGAGACGAGCAGTACTTC
TRBV7-2	NA	TRBJ2-7	TRBD2	CASSLLASGSRRSYEQYF	TGTGCCAGCAGCCTCCTGGCTAGCGGGAGCCGCCGGTCCTACGAGCAGTACTTC
TRBV10-2	once	TRBJ2-6	NA	CASSPPRDGANVLTF	TGCGCCAGCAGCCCCCCCAGGGATGGGGCCAACGTCCTGACTTTC
TRBV5-6	NA	TRBJ2-7	NA	CASSFRSWGERSVYEQYF	TGTGCCAGCAGCTTTCGGTCGTGGGGGGAAAGGTCGGTCTACGAGCAGTACTTC
TRBV30	NA	TRBJ1-3	TRBD1	CAWTGGYPGNTIYF	TGTGCCTGGACAGGGGGTTACCCTGGAAACACCATATATTTT
TRBV7-9	few	TRBJ2-7	NA	CASSPLSYEQYF	TGTGCCAGCAGCCCTCTCTCCTACGAGCAGTACTTC
TRBV2	NA	TRBJ2-1	NA	CASSVIRGNEQFF	TGTGCCAGCAGTGTTATTAGGGGCAATGAGCAGTTCTTC
TRBV13	NA	TRBJ2-1	NA	CASSPNPLLAGLNYNEQFF	TGTGCCAGCAGCCCCAACCCCCTTCTGGCGGGCCTAAACTACAATGAGCAGTTCTTC
TRBV14	NA	TRBJ1-3	NA	CASSQTRGNTIYF	TGTGCCAGCAGCCAAACGAGGGGAAACACCATATATTTT
TRBV11-3	NA	TRBJ2-5	NA	CASSSRRGQETQYF	TGTGCCAGCAGCTCAAGGCGCGGGCAAGAGACCCAGTACTTC
TRBV5-1	NA	TRBJ2-3	TRBD2	CASRASGGYTDTQYF	TGCGCCAGTCGAGCTAGCGGGGGGTATACAGATACGCAGTATTTT
TRBV7-9	NA	TRBJ2-7	TRBD1	CASSRRDRGSYEQYF	TGTGCCAGCAGCCGCCGGGACAGGGGCTCCTACGAGCAGTACTTC
TRBV5-4	NA	TRBJ1-2	TRBD1	CASSLGQTGGLVYGYTF	TGTGCCAGCAGCTTGGGCCAGACAGGGGGCCTGGTCTATGGCTACACCTTC
TRBV6-6	NA	TRBJ1-5	NA	CASSYLSEVGQPQHF	TGTGCCAGCAGTTACCTCTCTGAGGTTGGTCAGCCCCAGCATTTT
TRBV10-3	few	TRBJ2-7	TRBD2	CAISSGTELQYF	TGTGCCATTTCTAGCGGGACAGAGTTGCAGTACTTC
TRBV5-4	NA	TRBJ2-2	NA	CASSFRGTGELFF	TGTGCCAGCAGCTTTAGAGGGACCGGGGAGCTGTTTTTT
TRBV6-6	NA	TRBJ1-2	TRBD1	CASSPRDRAYGYTF	TGTGCCAGCAGTCCCCGGGACAGGGCCTATGGCTACACCTTC
TRBV6-5	once	TRBJ2-1	NA	CASHLGSHNEQFF	TGTGCCAGCCACTTGGGCAGCCACAATGAGCAGTTCTTC
TRBV5-1	NA	TRBJ2-2	NA	CASSLRQASGTGELFF	TGCGCCAGCAGCTTACGACAGGCATCCGGGACCGGGGAGCTGTTTTTT
TRBV19	NA	TRBJ2-7	TRBD1	CASSIVGTGHSYEQYF	TGTGCCAGTAGTATAGTAGGGACAGGCCACTCCTACGAGCAGTACTTC
TRBV10-3	NA	TRBJ2-5	NA	CAISVTGHQETQYF	TGTGCCATCAGTGTCACAGGGCACCAAGAGACCCAGTACTTC
TRBV5-4	NA	TRBJ1-4	NA	CASSLWEAGEKLFF	TGTGCCAGCAGCTTGTGGGAGGCAGGAGAGAAACTGTTTTTT